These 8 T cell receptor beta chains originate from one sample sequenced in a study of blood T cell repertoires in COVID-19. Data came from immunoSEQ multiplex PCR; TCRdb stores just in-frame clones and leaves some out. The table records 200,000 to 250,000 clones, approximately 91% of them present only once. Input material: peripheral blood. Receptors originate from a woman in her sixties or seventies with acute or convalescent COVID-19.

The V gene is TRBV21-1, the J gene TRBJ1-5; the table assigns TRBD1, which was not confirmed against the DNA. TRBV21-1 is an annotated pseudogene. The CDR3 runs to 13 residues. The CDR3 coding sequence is TGTGCCAGCAGCTCACGGACATTTCAGCCCCAGCATTTT. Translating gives CASSSRTFQPQHF.

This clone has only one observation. The CDR3 loop is CASSLVRSSPLHF. The CDR3 DNA follows: TGTGCCAGCAGCTTAGTAAGGAGTTCACCCCTCCACTTT. J is TRBJ1-6 and V is TRBV7-2; D gene uncertain. The ends were cut back, 1 base at V and 9 bases at J, with 7 bases in the middle. The CDR3 sequence is 13 residues long. Germline CDR1 is SGHTA and CDR2 is FQGNSA.

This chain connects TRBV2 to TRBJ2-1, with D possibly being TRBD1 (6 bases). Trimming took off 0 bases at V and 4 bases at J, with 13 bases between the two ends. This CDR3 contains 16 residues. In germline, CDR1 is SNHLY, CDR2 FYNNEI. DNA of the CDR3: TGTGCCAGCAGTGAAGCGGACAGCACCTTGTACAATGAGCAGTTCTTC. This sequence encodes CASSEADSTLYNEQFF.

The CDR3 coding sequence is TGTGCCAGCAGCGTAGTTCAGGGGAGCACAGATACGCAGTATTTT. As protein: CASSVVQGSTDTQYF. The rearrangement uses TRBV9 and TRBJ2-3, with D maybe TRBD1 (6 bases). Germline V gene data show CDR1 as SGDLS and CDR2 as YYNGEE. Trimming took 0 bases from V and 0 from J, leaving 8 bases between them. The CDR3 loop spans 15 amino acids.

The CDR3 region is CASSPSVASGITSQYF. The CDR3 DNA sequence: TGTGCCAGCAGCCCCTCGGTGGCTAGCGGGATCACGTCGCAGTATTTT. This chain joins TRBV27 and TRBJ2-3; 9 nucleotides agree with TRBD2. V was pared by 6 bases and J by 10 bases, with 17 bases of the junction left unmatched. This CDR3 region has 16 residues. Germline-derived CDR1 and CDR2 are MNHEY and SMNVEV (reference sequence).

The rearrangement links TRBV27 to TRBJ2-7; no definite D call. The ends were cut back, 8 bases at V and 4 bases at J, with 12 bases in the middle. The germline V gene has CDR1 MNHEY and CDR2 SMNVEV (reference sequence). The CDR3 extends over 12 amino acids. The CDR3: CASHRVYYEQYF. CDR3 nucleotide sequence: TGTGCCAGCCACCGGGTCTATTACGAGCAGTACTTC.

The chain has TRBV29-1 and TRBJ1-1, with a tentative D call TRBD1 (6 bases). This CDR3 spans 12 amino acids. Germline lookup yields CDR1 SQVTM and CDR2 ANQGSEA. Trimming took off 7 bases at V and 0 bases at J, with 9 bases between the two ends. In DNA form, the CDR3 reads TGCAGCGGAGGACAGCTGAACACTGAAGCTTTCTTT. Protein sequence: CSGGQLNTEAFF.

The DNA of the CDR3 is TGTGCCAGCAGGTCCGGGATTTCGACCACCTACGAGCAGTACTTC. It yields the protein CASRSGISTTYEQYF. V usage is TRBV7-2 and J usage is TRBJ2-7; perhaps TRBD2 as D (5 bases). V dropped 6 bases and J dropped 2 bases, with 17 bases sitting between them. This CDR3 is built from 15 residues. Germline CDR1 is SGHTA and CDR2 is FQGNSA.